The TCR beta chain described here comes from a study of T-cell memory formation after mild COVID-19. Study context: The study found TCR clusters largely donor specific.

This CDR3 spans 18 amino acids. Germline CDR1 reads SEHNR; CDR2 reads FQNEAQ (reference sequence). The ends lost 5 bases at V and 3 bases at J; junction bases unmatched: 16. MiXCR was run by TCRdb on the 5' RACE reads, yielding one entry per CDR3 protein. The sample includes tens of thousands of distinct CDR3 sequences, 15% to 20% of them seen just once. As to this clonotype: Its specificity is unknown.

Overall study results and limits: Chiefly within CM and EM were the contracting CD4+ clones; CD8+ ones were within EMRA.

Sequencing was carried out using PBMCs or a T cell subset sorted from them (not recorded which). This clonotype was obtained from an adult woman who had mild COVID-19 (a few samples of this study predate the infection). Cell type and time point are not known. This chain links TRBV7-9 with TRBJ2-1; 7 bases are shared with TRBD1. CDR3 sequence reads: CASSARGTGDRVYNEQFF. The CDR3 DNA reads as TGTGCCAGCAGCGCACGGGGTACAGGAGACAGGGTCTACAATGAGCAGTTCTTC.